This T cell receptor (beta chain) was observed in a study of identical twins. Through template switching, a universal primer site was introduced, and the cDNA contained unique molecular identifiers. TCRdb re-analysed the 5' RACE reads in MiXCR, keeping a single row per CDR3 protein. This sample yields under 400,000 distinct CDR3 sequences, of which 9% are seen a single time; roughly 9% belongs to the top ten. Broader study findings: In zero-insertion analyses, partial confounding could arise from invariant MAIT and iNKT cells. Conclusions rested on cross-sectional statistics rather than following the same donors. Twins shared beta out-of-frame sequences in excess, but this excess was weaker.

Germline lookup yields CDR1 DFQATT and CDR2 SNEGSKA (reference sequence). V lost 1 base, J lost 7 bases, and 16 bases lay in between. The CDR3 runs 14 residues. This clonotype was seen more than once but under ten times. Its antigen is unknown. The chain uses TRBV20-1 and TRBJ1-2, with D unresolved. The specimen was naive T cells sorted from blood. The receptor's source is a woman aged 45-65 years in good health. The CDR3 loop reads CSARASVVVGGYTF. In nucleotides, the CDR3 is TGCAGTGCTAGAGCCAGCGTGGTCGTGGGTGGCTACACCTTC.